The 26 T cell receptor beta chains reported below all come from one sample, sequenced in a study of OX40 agonist ivuxolimab in advanced cancers. Generated by immunoSEQ multiplex PCR, the TCRdb table keeps only in-frame clones and is missing some. This table has 40,000 to 60,000 clones, roughly 85% appearing once. The input for sequencing was CD4+ or CD8+ T cells sorted from blood, taken in a trial of the OX40 agonist ivuxolimab. Receptor source: an adult with an advanced solid tumor such as melanoma, head and neck, liver or kidney cancer.

The chain recombines TRBV5-1 with TRBJ2-1, with TRBD2 as a possible D gene (6 bases). Germline values: CDR1 SGHRS, CDR2 YFSETQ. The V end was cut by 4 bases, the J end by 7 bases, with 18 bases between. The CDR3 has 15 amino acids. The CDR3, as DNA: TGCGCCAGCAGCGCCGGGTGGGGGAGGCTAAATGAGCAGTTCTTC. It is translated as CASSAGWGRLNEQFF.

J is TRBJ1-4 and V is TRBV19; unclear D gene. Per germline, CDR1 LNHDA and CDR2 SQIVND (reference sequence). This CDR3 comprises 14 residues. The germline V and J ends were trimmed by 2 bases and 0 bases, with 4 bases remaining between them. In DNA form, the CDR3 reads TGTGCCAGTAGTATACAGGCAACTAATGAAAAACTGTTTTTT. This codes for CASSIQATNEKLFF. Supplemented by reference TRBV19 and TRBJ1-4, the full variable domain reads DGGITQSPKYLFRKEGQNVTLSCEQNLNHDAMYWYRQDPGQGLRLIYYSQIVNDFQKGDIAEGYSVSREKKESFPLTVTSAQKNPTAFYLCASSIQATNEKLFFGSGTQLSVL.

The chain combines TRBV5-4 with TRBJ2-1; 12 nucleotides line up with TRBD2. Germline V gene data show CDR1 as SGHNT and CDR2 as YYREEE (reference sequence). The junction had 7 bases not matched to a gene; V was cut back by 2 bases and J by 10 bases. The CDR3 contains 15 residues. CDR3 sequence reads: CASSFWLAGGGEQFF. DNA of the CDR3: TGTGCCAGCAGCTTTTGGCTAGCGGGAGGGGGGGAGCAGTTCTTC.

The J gene is TRBJ1-5, the V gene TRBV28; D perhaps matches TRBD1 (6 bases). CDR3 length: 15 amino acids. Germline CDR1 reads MDHEN; CDR2 reads SYDVKM. The V and J ends lost 3 bases and 7 bases respectively, with 16 bases between them. The DNA for the CDR3 is TGTGCCAGCAGTTTGGGGGGGGCGGGGAGACAGCCCCAGCATTTT. Translated, it gives CASSLGGAGRQPQHF.

The chain carries TRBV6-5 and TRBJ1-5; possible D gene TRBD1, 5 bases. Germline V gives CDR1 MNHEY, CDR2 SVGAGI. The germline V and J ends were trimmed by 4 bases and 5 bases, with 12 bases remaining between them. The CDR3 is 14 amino acids. CDR3 DNA: TGTGCCAGCAGTTGGGCAGGGAGAGATCAGCCCCAGCATTTT. Encoded protein: CASSWAGRDQPQHF.

The chain is built from TRBV27 and TRBJ1-1; D unresolved. CDR3 size: 15 residues. Germline V gene sequence: CDR1 MNHEY, CDR2 SMNVEV (reference sequence). V shed 10 bases and J shed 3 bases, with 21 bases lying between them. The DNA of the CDR3 is TGTGCCATCTCAACCCCCCAGCAGTCGGACACTGAAGCTTTCTTT. This encodes CAISTPQQSDTEAFF.

The chain links TRBV19 to TRBJ1-5, with a tentative D call TRBD1 (5 bases). This CDR3 region has 15 residues. V lost 1 base and J 7 bases, leaving 14 bases between the germline ends. CDR1 and CDR2 from the germline V gene are LNHDA and SQIVND (reference sequence). Written as DNA, the CDR3 is TGTGCCAGTAGTATAGGGGGCGCGGCGGGGCAGCCCCAGCATTTT. This gives the protein CASSIGGAAGQPQHF.

The chain links TRBV5-4 to TRBJ2-1; D possibly corresponds to TRBD1 (5 bases). Germline CDR1 is SGHNT and CDR2 is YYREEE (reference sequence). This CDR3 comprises 13 residues. V was pared by 3 bases and J by 4 bases, with 8 bases between. The CDR3 DNA sequence: TGTGCCAGCAGCTCGGACACGTACAATGAGCAGTTCTTC. It specifies CASSSDTYNEQFF.

The chain links TRBV25-1 to TRBJ1-4; D perhaps matches TRBD1 (5 bases). CDR1 and CDR2 (germline): MGHDK, SYGVNS. This CDR3 has 15 amino acids. Trimming removed 6 bases from V and 8 bases from J, with 19 bases in between. CDR3 amino acids: CASSRTGRELEKLFF. The CDR3 DNA sequence: TGTGCCAGCAGCAGGACCGGCAGGGAGTTGGAAAAACTGTTTTTT.

The chain is built from TRBV7-2 and TRBJ1-5; weak D call: TRBD1 (6 bases). The CDR3 contains 15 residues. V was shortened by 0 bases and J by 7 bases, with 13 bases between the two germline ends. Germline V gives CDR1 SGHTA, CDR2 FQGNSA. CDR3 DNA: TGTGCCAGCAGCTTAGCTCCAGGGGAAGTACAGCCCCAGCATTTT. Protein product: CASSLAPGEVQPQHF.

This clone was seen a few times. This chain uses TRBV5-1 with TRBJ2-7; 7 positions match TRBD1. The CDR3 loop spans 11 amino acids. V was clipped by 5 bases and J by 6 bases; unmatched bases: 2. CDR1 SGHRS and CDR2 YFSETQ come from the germline V gene. The CDR3 loop is CASRGQREQYF. DNA of the CDR3: TGCGCCAGCAGGGGACAGCGCGAGCAGTACTTC.

This chain's CDR3 is CASSESAGSSGNTIYF. In DNA, the CDR3 is TGCGCCAGCAGTGAGTCAGCAGGCTCCTCTGGAAACACCATATATTTT. The rearrangement links TRBV10-2 to TRBJ1-3; D is uncertain. Germline assignment: CDR1 WSHSY and CDR2 SAAADI. This CDR3 is built from 16 residues. V dropped 0 bases and J dropped 0 bases, with 9 bases sitting between them.

The sample holds a few counts of this clone. This chain joins TRBV13 and TRBJ1-1; 8 bases agree with TRBD1. Germline lookup yields CDR1 PRHDT and CDR2 FYEKMQ (reference sequence). This CDR3 has 13 amino acids. V shed 3 bases and J 3 bases; nucleotides not matched to a gene: 0. Here the CDR3 reads CASSLTGDTEAFF. The DNA of the CDR3 is TGTGCCAGCAGCTTGACAGGGGACACTGAAGCTTTCTTT. The full variable domain, its missing parts supplied by reference TRBV13 and TRBJ1-1, is AAGVIQSPRHLIKEKRETATLKCYPIPRHDTVYWYQQGPGQDPQFLISFYEKMQSDKGSIPDRFSAQQFSDYHSELNMSSLELGDSALYFCASSLTGDTEAFFGQGTRLTVV.

This chain links TRBV9 with TRBJ1-3; D is ambiguous. CDR3 length: 14 amino acids. Deletions cut 0 bases from V and 0 bases from J, with 4 bases between. The germline V gene encodes CDR1 SGDLS and CDR2 YYNGEE. The CDR3 is CASSVVGSGNTIYF. As DNA, the CDR3 is TGTGCCAGCAGCGTAGTCGGCTCTGGAAACACCATATATTTT.

The chain links TRBV19 to TRBJ2-3; D not certain. Germline-derived CDR1 and CDR2 are LNHDA and SQIVND (reference sequence). V lost 7 bases, J lost 1 base, and 12 bases lay in between. CDR3 length equals 14 residues. The CDR3 DNA sequence: TGTGCCAGTAATTCCGGCGCAGGCACAGATACGCAGTATTTT. This encodes CASNSGAGTDTQYF.

The chain employs TRBV6-4 and TRBJ2-1; TRBD1 aligns across 8 bases. Unmatched junction bases numbered 7, after V lost 0 bases and J lost 9 bases. Looked up from germline, CDR1 is MRHNA and CDR2 is SNTAGT. The CDR3 sequence is 15 residues long. The CDR3 coding sequence is TGTGCCAGCAGTGACTCGGCAGGGGGCCTCCTTGAGCAGTTCTTC. This codes for CASSDSAGGLLEQFF.

The chain couples TRBV13 to TRBJ1-5, with D possibly TRBD1 on 6 matching bases. V was clipped by 1 base and J by 3 bases, with 13 bases between them. Germline CDR1 reads PRHDT; CDR2 reads FYEKMQ (reference sequence). The CDR3 has 16 amino acids. As DNA, the CDR3 is TGTGCCAGCAGCTTAGCAGGGGATGGAATCAATCAGCCCCAGCATTTT. This codes for CASSLAGDGINQPQHF. Based on the CDR3 plus reference TRBV13 and TRBJ1-5, the full variable domain is AAGVIQSPRHLIKEKRETATLKCYPIPRHDTVYWYQQGPGQDPQFLISFYEKMQSDKGSIPDRFSAQQFSDYHSELNMSSLELGDSALYFCASSLAGDGINQPQHFGDGTRLSIL.

CDR3 protein: CASSRAGSQYEQFF. CDR3 DNA: TGCGCCAGCAGCCGAGCGGGATCTCAGTATGAGCAGTTCTTC. The chain recombines TRBV5-1 with TRBJ2-1; 7 positions agree with TRBD2. Germline values: CDR1 SGHRS, CDR2 YFSETQ. The V and J ends lost 4 bases and 8 bases, in that order; junction bases with no gene match: 9. The CDR3 covers 14 residues.

J is TRBJ2-3 and V is TRBV5-1, with 9 bases matching TRBD1. Trimming took 4 bases from V and 4 from J; bases not matched to a gene: 7. Germline CDR1 SGHRS, CDR2 YFSETQ. The CDR3 has 15 amino acids. CDR3 coding DNA: TGCGCCAGCAGCGAACAGGGGGCAGCTTCAGATACGCAGTATTTT. Its protein is CASSEQGAASDTQYF. Full variable domain (rest looked up from reference TRBV5-1 and TRBJ2-3): KAGVTQTPRYLIKTRGQQVTLSCSPISGHRSVSWYQQTPGQGLQFLFEYFSETQRNKGNFPGRFSGRQFSNSRSEMNVSTLELGDSALYLCASSEQGAASDTQYFGPGTRLTVL.

This clone was seen once. The rearrangement links TRBV6-5 to TRBJ2-7, with D perhaps given as TRBD1 or TRBD2 (5 bases each). Germline lookup yields CDR1 MNHEY and CDR2 SVGAGI. This CDR3 is built from 14 residues. Between the trimmed V and J ends, which lost 0 bases and 7 bases, there was a span of 13 bases. The CDR3 sequence is CASSYSGTDSEQYF. The CDR3 region has the DNA TGTGCCAGCAGTTACTCGGGGACCGATTCGGAGCAGTACTTC.

This clone was counted a few times. The gene calls are TRBV19 and TRBJ1-1, with D perhaps TRBD1 (5 bases). The V end lost 5 bases, the J end lost 11 bases, and 15 bases lay between the germline ends. The germline V gene has CDR1 LNHDA and CDR2 SQIVND (reference sequence). This CDR3 comprises 12 residues. The DNA of the CDR3 is TGTGCCAGTAGTGGTTCAGGGAGAACGGCTTTCTTT. It codes for CASSGSGRTAFF.

J is TRBJ2-1 and V is TRBV9, with 9 bases identical to TRBD2. Germline CDR1 reads SGDLS; CDR2 reads YYNGEE. The CDR3 covers 16 residues. With V trimmed by 0 bases and J by 6 bases, 7 bases remained unmatched. The CDR3 DNA reads TGTGCCAGCAGCGTAGGTCGGGATAGCGGGAGCAATGAGCAGTTCTTC. Protein product: CASSVGRDSGSNEQFF.

The chain has TRBV19 and TRBJ2-1; 7 bases match TRBD2. The CDR3 contains 14 residues. The V segment lost 5 bases and the J segment 5 bases; nucleotides outside the gene matches: 6. Germline CDR1 LNHDA, CDR2 SQIVND (reference sequence). The CDR3, as DNA: TGTGCCAGTAGTGCCGGGACTACAAACAATGAGCAGTTCTTC. It specifies CASSAGTTNNEQFF.

V is TRBV5-1 and J is TRBJ1-5, with TRBD1 matching over 7 bases. After removal of 5 bases from V and 6 bases from J, the junction contained 8 bases not matched to a gene. CDR1 is SGHRS, CDR2 YFSETQ, per germline. This CDR3 contains 14 residues. This CDR3 reads CASSLSGGSQPQHF. The CDR3 DNA is TGCGCCAGCAGTCTCTCAGGGGGGAGTCAGCCCCAGCATTTT. The variable domain in full, completed from reference TRBV5-1 and TRBJ1-5, reads KAGVTQTPRYLIKTRGQQVTLSCSPISGHRSVSWYQQTPGQGLQFLFEYFSETQRNKGNFPGRFSGRQFSNSRSEMNVSTLELGDSALYLCASSLSGGSQPQHFGDGTRLSIL.

The chain links TRBV4-1 to TRBJ1-1; maybe TRBD1 (5 bases). The V gene lost 0 bases and the J gene lost 5 bases, with 16 bases spanning the gap. Germline V gene lookup returns CDR1 MGHRA and CDR2 YSYEKL. This CDR3 comprises 16 residues. In DNA form, the CDR3 reads TGCGCCAGCAGCCAAGATAAACGGCAGGGTGGAACTGAAGCTTTCTTT. Translation: CASSQDKRQGGTEAFF.

This sequence joins TRBV6-5 and TRBJ2-7, with a weak D call TRBD1 (6 bases). The CDR3 is made up of 13 amino acids. Deletions cut 6 bases from V and 2 bases from J, with 11 bases between. From germline, CDR1 is MNHEY and CDR2 SVGAGI. The CDR3 loop is CASRRDNTYEQYF. The CDR3 DNA follows: TGTGCCAGCAGAAGGGACAACACCTACGAGCAGTACTTC.